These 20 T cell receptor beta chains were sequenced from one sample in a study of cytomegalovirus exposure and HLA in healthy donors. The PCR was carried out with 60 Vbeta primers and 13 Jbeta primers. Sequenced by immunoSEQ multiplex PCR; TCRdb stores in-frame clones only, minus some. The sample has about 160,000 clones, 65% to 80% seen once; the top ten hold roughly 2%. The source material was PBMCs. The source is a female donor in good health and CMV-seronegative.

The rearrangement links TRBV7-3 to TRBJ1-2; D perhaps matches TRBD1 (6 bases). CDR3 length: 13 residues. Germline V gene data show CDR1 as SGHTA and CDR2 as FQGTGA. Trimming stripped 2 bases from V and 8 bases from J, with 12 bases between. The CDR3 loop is CASSLQGSGGYTF. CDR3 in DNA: TGTGCCAGCAGCTTACAGGGGTCGGGGGGCTACACCTTC. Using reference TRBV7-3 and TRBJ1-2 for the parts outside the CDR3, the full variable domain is GAGVSQTPSNKVTEKGKYVELRCDPISGHTALYWYRQSLGQGPEFLIYFQGTGAADDSGLPNDRFFAVRPEGSVSTLKIQRTERGDSAVYLCASSLQGSGGYTFGSGTRLTVV.

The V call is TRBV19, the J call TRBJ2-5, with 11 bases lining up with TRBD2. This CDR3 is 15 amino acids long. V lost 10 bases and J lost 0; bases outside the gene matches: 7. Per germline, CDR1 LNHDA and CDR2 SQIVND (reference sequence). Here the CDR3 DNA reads TGTGCCACCTCCGGGACTAGCGGTAACCAAGAGACCCAGTACTTC. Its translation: CATSGTSGNQETQYF.

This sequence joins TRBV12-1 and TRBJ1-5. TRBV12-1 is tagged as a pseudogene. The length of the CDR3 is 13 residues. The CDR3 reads CASSFGLNQPQHF. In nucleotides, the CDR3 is TGTGCCAGCAGCTTTGGTCTCAATCAGCCCCAGCATTTT.

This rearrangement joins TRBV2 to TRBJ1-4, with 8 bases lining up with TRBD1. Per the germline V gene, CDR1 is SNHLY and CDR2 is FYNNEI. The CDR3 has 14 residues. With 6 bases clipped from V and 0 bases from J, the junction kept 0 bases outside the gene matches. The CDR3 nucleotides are TGTGCCAGCAGGACAGGGGCAACTAATGAAAAACTGTTTTTT. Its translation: CASRTGATNEKLFF.

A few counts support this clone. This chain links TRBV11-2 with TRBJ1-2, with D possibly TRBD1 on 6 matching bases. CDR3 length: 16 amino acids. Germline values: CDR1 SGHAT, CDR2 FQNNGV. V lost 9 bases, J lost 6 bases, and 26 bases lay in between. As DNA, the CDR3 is TGTGCCAGTAAATCCTCGGTACAGGGACGTACAGATGGCTACACCTTC. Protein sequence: CASKSSVQGRTDGYTF. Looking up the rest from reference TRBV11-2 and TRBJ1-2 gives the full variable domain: EAGVAQSPRYKIIEKRQSVAFWCNPISGHATLYWYQQILGQGPKLLIQFQNNGVVDDSQLPKDRFSAERLKGVDSTLKIQPAKLEDSAVYLCASKSSVQGRTDGYTFGSGTRLTVV.

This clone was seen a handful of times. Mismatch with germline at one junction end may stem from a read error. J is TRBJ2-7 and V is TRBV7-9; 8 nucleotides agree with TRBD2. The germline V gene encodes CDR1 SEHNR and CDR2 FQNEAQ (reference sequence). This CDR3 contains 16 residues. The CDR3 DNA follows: TGTTCCAGCAGCCGTGGCGGGGGGCCTCCTCAGGGCGAGCAGTACTTC. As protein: CSSSRGGGPPQGEQYF.

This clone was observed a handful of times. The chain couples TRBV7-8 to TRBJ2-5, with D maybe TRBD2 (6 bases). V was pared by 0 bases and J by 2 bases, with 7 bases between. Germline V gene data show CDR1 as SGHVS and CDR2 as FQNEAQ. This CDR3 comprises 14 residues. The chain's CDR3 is CASSLAGGQETQYF. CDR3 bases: TGTGCCAGCAGCTTAGCGGGGGGACAAGAGACCCAGTACTTC.

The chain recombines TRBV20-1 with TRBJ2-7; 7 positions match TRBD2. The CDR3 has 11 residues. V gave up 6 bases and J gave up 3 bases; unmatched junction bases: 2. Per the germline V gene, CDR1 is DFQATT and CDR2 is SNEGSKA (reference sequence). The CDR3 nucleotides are TGCAGTGCCGGGAGGAGCTACGAGCAGTACTTC. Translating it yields CSAGRSYEQYF.

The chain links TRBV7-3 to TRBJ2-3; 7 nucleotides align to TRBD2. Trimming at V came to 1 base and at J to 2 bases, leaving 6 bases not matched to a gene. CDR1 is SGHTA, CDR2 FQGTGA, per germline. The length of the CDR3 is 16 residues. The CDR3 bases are TGTGCCAGCAGCTTAATGGGGGGGGGTATCACAGATACGCAGTATTTT. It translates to CASSLMGGGITDTQYF. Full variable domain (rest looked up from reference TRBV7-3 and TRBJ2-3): GAGVSQTPSNKVTEKGKYVELRCDPISGHTALYWYRQSLGQGPEFLIYFQGTGAADDSGLPNDRFFAVRPEGSVSTLKIQRTERGDSAVYLCASSLMGGGITDTQYFGPGTRLTVL.

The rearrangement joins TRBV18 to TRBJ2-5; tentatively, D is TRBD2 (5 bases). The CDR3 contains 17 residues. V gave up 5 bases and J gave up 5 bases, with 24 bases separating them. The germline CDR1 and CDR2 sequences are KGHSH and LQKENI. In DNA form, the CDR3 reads TGTGCCAGCTCATCGCTCCCGGGCGGCGGGTTTGGGGAGACCCAGTACTTC. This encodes CASSSLPGGGFGETQYF.

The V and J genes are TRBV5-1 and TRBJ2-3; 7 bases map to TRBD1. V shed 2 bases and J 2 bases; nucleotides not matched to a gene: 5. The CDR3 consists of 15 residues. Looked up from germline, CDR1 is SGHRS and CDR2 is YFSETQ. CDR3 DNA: TGCGCCAGCAGCTTAGGGACAGTCTCCACAGATACGCAGTATTTT. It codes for CASSLGTVSTDTQYF.

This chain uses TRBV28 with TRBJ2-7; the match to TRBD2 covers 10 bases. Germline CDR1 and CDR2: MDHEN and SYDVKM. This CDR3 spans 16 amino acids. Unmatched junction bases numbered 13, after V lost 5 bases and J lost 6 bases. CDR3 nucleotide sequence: TGTGCCAGCAGTGGACTAGCGGCTTGGGAGGTTGCCGAGCAGTACTTC. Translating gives CASSGLAAWEVAEQYF. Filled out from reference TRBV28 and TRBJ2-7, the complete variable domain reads DVKVTQSSRYLVKRTGEKVFLECVQDMDHENMFWYRQDPGLGLRLIYFSYDVKMKEKGDIPEGYSVSREKKERFSLILESASTNQTSMYLCASSGLAAWEVAEQYFGPGTRLTVT.

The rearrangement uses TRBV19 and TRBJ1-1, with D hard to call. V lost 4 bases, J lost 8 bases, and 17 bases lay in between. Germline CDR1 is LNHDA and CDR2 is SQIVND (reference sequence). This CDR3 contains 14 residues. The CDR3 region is CASSTITVQKEAFF. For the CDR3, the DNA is TGTGCCAGTAGTACCATTACAGTCCAGAAAGAAGCTTTCTTT. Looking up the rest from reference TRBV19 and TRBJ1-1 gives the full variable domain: DGGITQSPKYLFRKEGQNVTLSCEQNLNHDAMYWYRQDPGQGLRLIYYSQIVNDFQKGDIAEGYSVSREKKESFPLTVTSAQKNPTAFYLCASSTITVQKEAFFGQGTRLTVV.

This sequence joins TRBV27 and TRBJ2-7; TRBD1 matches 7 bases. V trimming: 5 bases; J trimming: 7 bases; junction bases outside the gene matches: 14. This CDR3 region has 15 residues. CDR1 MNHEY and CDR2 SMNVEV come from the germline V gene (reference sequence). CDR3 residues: CASSPPRGQPREQYF. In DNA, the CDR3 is TGTGCCAGCAGTCCCCCACGGGGACAGCCACGGGAGCAGTACTTC.

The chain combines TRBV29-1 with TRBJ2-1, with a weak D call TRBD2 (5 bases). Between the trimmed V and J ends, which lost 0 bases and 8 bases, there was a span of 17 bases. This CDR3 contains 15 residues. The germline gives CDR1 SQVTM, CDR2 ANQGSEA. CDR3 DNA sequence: TGCAGCGTTGAAGACGGGCGGACCTCCGGGGATGAGCAGTTCTTC. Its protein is CSVEDGRTSGDEQFF.

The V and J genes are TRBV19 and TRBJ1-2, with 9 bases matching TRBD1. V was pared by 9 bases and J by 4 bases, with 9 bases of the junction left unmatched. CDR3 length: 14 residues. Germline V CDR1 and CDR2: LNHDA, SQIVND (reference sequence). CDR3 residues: CASGTGQTLYGYTF. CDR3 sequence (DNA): TGTGCCAGCGGGACAGGGCAAACCCTCTATGGCTACACCTTC.

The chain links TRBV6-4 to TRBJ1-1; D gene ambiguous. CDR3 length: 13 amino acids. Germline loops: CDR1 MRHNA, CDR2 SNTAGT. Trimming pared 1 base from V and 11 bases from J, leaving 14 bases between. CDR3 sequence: CASSDLRYSGAFF. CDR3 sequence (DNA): TGTGCCAGCAGTGACTTGAGGTATTCGGGTGCTTTCTTT.

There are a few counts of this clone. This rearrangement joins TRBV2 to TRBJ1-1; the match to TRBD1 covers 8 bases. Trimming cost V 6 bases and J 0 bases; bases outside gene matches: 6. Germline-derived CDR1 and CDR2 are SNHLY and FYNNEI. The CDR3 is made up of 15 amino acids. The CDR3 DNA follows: TGTGCCAGCAGAGCCGACAGGGGTGTGAACACTGAAGCTTTCTTT. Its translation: CASRADRGVNTEAFF.

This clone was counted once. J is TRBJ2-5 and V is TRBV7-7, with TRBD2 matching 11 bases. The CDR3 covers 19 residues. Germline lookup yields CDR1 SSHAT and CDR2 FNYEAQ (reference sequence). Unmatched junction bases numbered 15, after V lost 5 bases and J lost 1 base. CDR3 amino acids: CASSPGTSGSRAGQETQYF. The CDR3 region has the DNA TGTGCCAGCAGCCCTGGGACTAGCGGTTCCCGGGCCGGCCAAGAGACCCAGTACTTC.

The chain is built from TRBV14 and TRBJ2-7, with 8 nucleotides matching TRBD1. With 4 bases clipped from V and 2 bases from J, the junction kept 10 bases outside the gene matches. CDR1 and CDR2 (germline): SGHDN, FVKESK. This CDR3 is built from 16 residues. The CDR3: CASSLLGDRRTYEQYF. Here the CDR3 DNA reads TGTGCCAGCAGCCTCCTGGGGGACAGGCGAACCTACGAGCAGTACTTC.